This passage covers 8 T cell receptor beta chains from one sample sequenced in a study of T-cell memory formation after mild COVID-19. TCRdb itself ran the 5' RACE reads through MiXCR, one entry per CDR3 protein. This sample has 200,000 to 250,000 distinct CDR3 sequences; roughly 15% occur once, and the top ten carry 3.5% to 4%. Sequenced sample: PBMCs or a T cell subset sorted from them (not recorded which). The source is a man between 18 and 29 years old who had mild COVID-19 (a few samples of this study predate the infection). Cell type and time point are not known.

There are a few counts of this clonotype. This chain links TRBV12-3 or TRBV12-4 with TRBJ1-5; maybe TRBD1 (5 bases). Trimming took off 6 bases at V and 3 bases at J, with 15 bases between the two ends. The CDR3 extends over 15 amino acids. The DNA for the CDR3 is TGTGCCAGCAGGAGGTCAGGGCCTGACAATCAGCCCCAGCATTTT. This codes for CASRRSGPDNQPQHF.

In its sample, this clonotype was seen a few times. The rearrangement joins TRBV6-5 to TRBJ1-1; D gene uncertain. V was clipped by 6 bases and J by 5 bases, with 7 bases between them. The CDR3 runs to 11 residues. CDR1 MNHEY and CDR2 SVGAGI come from the germline V gene. The CDR3, as DNA: TGTGCCAGCAGATCCGGGACTGAAGCTTTCTTT. It encodes CASRSGTEAFF.

In this sample, this clonotype turned up a few times. This rearrangement joins TRBV5-1 to TRBJ2-2, with 8 bases lining up with TRBD2. V gave up 4 bases and J gave up 4 bases; unmatched junction bases: 12. The length of the CDR3 is 17 residues. From germline, CDR1 is SGHRS and CDR2 YFSETQ. CDR3 sequence (DNA): TGCGCCAGCAGCCCGGATTCTAGCGGGTATTTCACCGGGGAGCTGTTTTTT. This codes for CASSPDSSGYFTGELFF. The whole variable domain, remainder taken from reference TRBV5-1 and TRBJ2-2, is KAGVTQTPRYLIKTRGQQVTLSCSPISGHRSVSWYQQTPGQGLQFLFEYFSETQRNKGNFPGRFSGRQFSNSRSEMNVSTLELGDSALYLCASSPDSSGYFTGELFFGEGSRLTVL.

V gene TRBV7-2 combines with J gene TRBJ2-7, with D possibly TRBD1 on 5 matching bases. Germline CDR1 and CDR2: SGHTA and FQGNSA. Trimming cost V 1 base and J 6 bases, with 16 bases left between them. The CDR3 covers 15 residues. DNA for the CDR3: TGTGCCAGCAGCTTAGAAGGCCCAGGGCTGGGCGAGCAGTACTTC. This translates into CASSLEGPGLGEQYF.

V usage is TRBV20-1 and J usage is TRBJ1-5, with a possible D match to TRBD1 (5 bases). Between the trimmed V and J ends, which lost 5 bases and 11 bases, there was a span of 13 bases. The length of the CDR3 is 11 residues. Germline V lookup: CDR1 DFQATT, CDR2 SNEGSKA (reference sequence). For the CDR3, the DNA is TGCAGTGCTCTGGATCAGACAGCCCAGCATTTT. Its translation: CSALDQTAQHF.

There are a few counts of this clonotype. The rearrangement joins TRBV7-6 to TRBJ1-5; unclear D gene. The length of the CDR3 is 14 residues. Germline values: CDR1 SGHVS, CDR2 FNYEAQ. The V gene lost 1 base and the J gene lost 6 bases, with 10 bases spanning the gap. The CDR3 sequence: CASSLGAKGQPQHF. The CDR3 DNA follows: TGTGCCAGCAGCTTAGGGGCCAAGGGTCAGCCCCAGCATTTT.

The J gene is TRBJ2-7, the V gene TRBV18, with a weak D call TRBD1 (6 bases). Deletions cut 3 bases from V and 2 bases from J, with 11 bases between. The CDR3 is 14 residues long. The germline V gene has CDR1 KGHSH and CDR2 LQKENI. The CDR3 region is CASSPRGRAYEQYF. The CDR3 DNA sequence: TGTGCCAGCTCACCCAGGGGCCGGGCCTACGAGCAGTACTTC.

The gene calls are TRBV5-4 and TRBJ2-5, with TRBD2 matching over 11 bases. The length of the CDR3 is 15 residues. The germline CDR1 and CDR2 sequences are SGHNT and YYREEE (reference sequence). V shed 2 bases, J shed 1 base, and the junction held 1 base outside the gene matches. DNA of the CDR3: TGTGCCAGCAGCTTACTAGCGGGGGTCCAAGAGACCCAGTACTTC. Translating it yields CASSLLAGVQETQYF.